This T cell receptor (beta chain) was captured in a study of T cells in localized non-small cell lung cancer. The sample holds a few counts of this clone. V was clipped by 4 bases and J by 4 bases, with 11 bases between them. Germline CDR1 SGHNT, CDR2 YYREEE (reference sequence). CDR3 length: 13 amino acids. The method was immunoSEQ multiplex PCR; TCRdb's version includes in-frame clones alone and lacks a portion of them. The sample holds 25,000 to 30,000 clones, 80% to 85% seen once. This chain connects TRBV5-4 to TRBJ1-2, with a weak D call TRBD1 (5 bases). This clonotype originated in a man aged 35 to 69 with stage III lung adenocarcinoma. Sequenced here: peripheral blood mononuclear cells, sampled before any cancer treatment. The CDR3 loop reads CASSQDRLYGYTF. In DNA, the CDR3 is TGTGCCAGCAGCCAAGACAGACTCTATGGCTACACCTTC.